This T cell receptor beta chain stems from a study of blood T cell repertoires in COVID-19. Repertoires were generated with immunoSEQ multiplex PCR, while TCRdb's copy carries only in-frame clones and drops some. The sample shows some 250,000 clones, 80% to 90% of them seen only once. The material sequenced was PBMCs or T cells enriched from blood (not recorded which). This TCR came from a woman aged 45-65 years who had recovered from COVID-19.

The CDR3 bases are TGTGCCACCCAGCCCGACTATCGAGGCACGCAGTATTTT. Translation: CATQPDYRGTQYF. The rearrangement links TRBV19 to TRBJ2-3; D might be TRBD2 (5 bases). CDR1 is LNHDA, CDR2 SQIVND, per germline (reference sequence). The V end was cut by 10 bases, the J end by 9 bases, with 20 bases between. This CDR3 has 13 residues.